This T cell receptor beta chain stems from a study of cytomegalovirus exposure and HLA in healthy donors. Germline CDR1 is GTSNPN and CDR2 is SVGIG (reference sequence). This CDR3 comprises 12 residues. The ends were cut back, 5 bases at V and 6 bases at J, with 10 bases in the middle. Method: immunoSEQ multiplex PCR; TCRdb's copy keeps in-frame clones and lacks some. The sample shows approximately 130,000 clones, more than 75% of them seen only once. The material sequenced was PBMCs. V usage is TRBV30 and J usage is TRBJ2-2; a possible D gene is TRBD2 (5 bases). This clonotype was obtained from a young woman in good health and CMV-seronegative. The CDR3 region is CAWGLPPGELFF. In nucleotides, the CDR3 is TGTGCCTGGGGACTGCCCCCCGGGGAGCTGTTTTTT.